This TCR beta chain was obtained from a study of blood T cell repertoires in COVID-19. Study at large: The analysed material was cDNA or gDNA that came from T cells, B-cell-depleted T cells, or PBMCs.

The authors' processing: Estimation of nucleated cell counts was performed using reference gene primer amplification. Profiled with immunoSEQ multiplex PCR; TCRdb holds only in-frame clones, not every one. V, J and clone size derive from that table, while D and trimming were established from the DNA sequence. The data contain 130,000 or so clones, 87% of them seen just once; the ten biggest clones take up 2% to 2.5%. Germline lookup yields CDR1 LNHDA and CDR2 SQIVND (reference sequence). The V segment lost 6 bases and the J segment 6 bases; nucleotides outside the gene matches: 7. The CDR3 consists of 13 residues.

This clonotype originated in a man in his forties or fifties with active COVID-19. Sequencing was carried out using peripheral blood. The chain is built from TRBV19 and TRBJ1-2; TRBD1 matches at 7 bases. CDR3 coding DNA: TGTGCCAGTAGCCGAACAGGGGAGAATGGCTACACCTTC. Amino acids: CASSRTGENGYTF.